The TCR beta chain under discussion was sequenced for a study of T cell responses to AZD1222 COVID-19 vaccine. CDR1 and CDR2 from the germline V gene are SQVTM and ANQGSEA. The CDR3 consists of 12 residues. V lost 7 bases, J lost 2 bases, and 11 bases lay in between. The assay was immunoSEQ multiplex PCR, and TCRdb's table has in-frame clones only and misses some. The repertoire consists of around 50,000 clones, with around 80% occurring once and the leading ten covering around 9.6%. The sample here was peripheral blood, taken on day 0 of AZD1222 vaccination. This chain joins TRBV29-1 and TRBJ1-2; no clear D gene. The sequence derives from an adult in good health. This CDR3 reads CSALADNYGYTF. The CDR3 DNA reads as TGCAGCGCCCTTGCGGACAACTATGGCTACACCTTC.